A single sample is the source of the 8 T cell receptor beta chains below, sequenced in a study of T cells after posttransplantation cyclophosphamide. The method was immunoSEQ multiplex PCR; TCRdb's version includes in-frame clones alone and lacks a portion of them. The profile covers about 3,300 clones, with around 78% appearing a single time and 20% to 25% taken by the ten largest. Sequencing used memory CD8+ T cells sorted from blood. All receptors derive from a woman aged 55 to 70 in good health, CMV-negative, and a related stem cell transplant donor.

The chain employs TRBV15 and TRBJ2-1, with D possibly being TRBD2 (6 bases). CDR3 size: 14 residues. The V end lost 1 base, the J end lost 7 bases, and 11 bases lay between the germline ends. Per germline, CDR1 LNHNV and CDR2 YYDKDF (reference sequence). The CDR3 coding sequence is TGTGCCACCAGCAGAGTTAGCGGTGGAAATGAGCAGTTCTTC. Translating gives CATSRVSGGNEQFF.

V is TRBV7-8 and J is TRBJ2-3; D possibly corresponds to TRBD2 (5 bases). V gave up 1 base and J gave up 1 base, with 6 bases separating them. Germline V gene data show CDR1 as SGHVS and CDR2 as FQNEAQ. This CDR3 is 14 amino acids long. CDR3 DNA sequence: TGTGCCAGCAGCTTAGGGCGGGGCACAGATACGCAGTATTTT. It yields the protein CASSLGRGTDTQYF.

This clone turned up a few times. The V gene is TRBV27, the J gene TRBJ2-1; 9 bases are shared with TRBD1. The germline gives CDR1 MNHEY, CDR2 SMNVEV (reference sequence). J lost 3 bases, V lost 4 bases, and 4 bases had no gene match. The CDR3 is 15 amino acids. CDR3 sequence reads: CASSSGTGSYNEQFF. In DNA form, the CDR3 reads TGTGCCAGCAGTTCCGGGACAGGGAGCTACAATGAGCAGTTCTTC.

The rearrangement links TRBV4-1 to TRBJ2-7; the D gene is possibly TRBD1 (5 bases). Per the germline V gene, CDR1 is MGHRA and CDR2 is YSYEKL. The V gene lost 3 bases and the J gene lost 3 bases, with 15 bases spanning the gap. CDR3 length: 15 residues. The CDR3 bases are TGCGCCAGCAGCCAGCCGGGCAGGGTGGACTACGAGCAGTACTTC. Translated: CASSQPGRVDYEQYF.

This chain connects TRBV15 to TRBJ1-2; 10 bases align to TRBD1. The V segment lost 5 bases and the J segment 5 bases; nucleotides outside the gene matches: 5. Germline V gives CDR1 LNHNV, CDR2 YYDKDF (reference sequence). CDR3 length: 14 amino acids. CDR3 residues: CATSRGQGEYGYTF. For the CDR3, the DNA is TGTGCCACCAGCCGAGGACAGGGGGAATATGGCTACACCTTC.

The J gene is TRBJ2-1, the V gene TRBV9; 10 positions agree with TRBD2. Germline V gene data show CDR1 as SGDLS and CDR2 as YYNGEE. This CDR3 is 14 amino acids long. With 5 bases clipped from V and 9 bases from J, the junction kept 8 bases outside the gene matches. The CDR3 reads CASRAGTSVGEQFF. The DNA of the CDR3 is TGTGCCAGCAGAGCCGGGACTAGCGTCGGTGAGCAGTTCTTC.

V usage is TRBV27 and J usage is TRBJ2-1; 9 nucleotides match TRBD2. The germline gives CDR1 MNHEY, CDR2 SMNVEV (reference sequence). Germline trimming cut 4 bases from V and 2 bases from J; bases unmatched to any gene: 6. The CDR3 is 16 amino acids. CDR3 residues: CASSYLSGRTYNEQFF. The CDR3 DNA reads TGTGCCAGCAGTTACCTTAGCGGGAGAACCTACAATGAGCAGTTCTTC.

The chain's CDR3 is CASSIGASGRTATYNEQFF. The CDR3 nucleotides are TGTGCCAGTAGTATCGGGGCTAGCGGGAGGACTGCTACTTACAATGAGCAGTTCTTC. This chain uses TRBV19 with TRBJ2-1; 11 bases match TRBD2. Germline V gene data show CDR1 as LNHDA and CDR2 as SQIVND (reference sequence). The CDR3 extends over 19 amino acids. Trimming took 3 bases from V and 4 from J; bases not matched to a gene: 14.